This T cell receptor (beta chain) was identified during a study of beta chain features in type 1 diabetes. In regard to this clone: The antigen is undetermined.

Sequenced material consisted of expressed TCRB transcripts (all of the isolated RNA was reverse transcribed). TCRdb keeps only in-frame clones here, not all; method: immunoSEQ multiplex PCR. The sample contains 200,000 to 250,000 clones, 9.6% of which appear only once. The V gene's germline CDR1 is SEHNR and CDR2 FQNEAQ (reference sequence). Trimming removed 1 base from V and 11 bases from J, with 20 bases in between. The CDR3 runs 15 residues. Overall study findings and caveats: VDJ junctions sequenced from type 1 diabetes patients showed fewer insertions and more deletions. PCR might preferentially amplify shorter templates, equally in patients and controls.

The clonotype comes from a woman aged 18 to 35 in good health. The sequencing sample was made of naive CD4+ T cells from blood. V and J are TRBV7-9 and TRBJ1-1, with D unresolved. The CDR3 nucleotides read TGTGCCAGCAGCTTAGTCAGTGGACGGGGAGGGAAGGCTTTCTTT. This sequence encodes CASSLVSGRGGKAFF.